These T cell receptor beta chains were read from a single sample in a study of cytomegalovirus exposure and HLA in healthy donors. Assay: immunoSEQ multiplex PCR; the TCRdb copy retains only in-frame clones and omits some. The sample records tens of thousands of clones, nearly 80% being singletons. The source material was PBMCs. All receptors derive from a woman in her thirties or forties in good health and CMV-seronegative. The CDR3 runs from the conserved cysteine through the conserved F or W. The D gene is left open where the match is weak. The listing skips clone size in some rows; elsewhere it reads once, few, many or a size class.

cdr3_aa: CASLAGRSHNNEQFF; cdr3_nt: TGTGCCAGCCTAGCGGGGCGCAGCCATAACAATGAGCAGTTCTTC; v_call: TRBV28; clone_size: .; d_call: TRBD2; j_call: TRBJ2-1
cdr3_aa: CASSLEIAGGYTGELFF; cdr3_nt: TGTGCCAGCAGCTTGGAGATAGCGGGAGGGTACACCGGGGAGCTGTTTTTT; v_call: TRBV5-4; clone_size: .; d_call: TRBD2; j_call: TRBJ2-2
cdr3_aa: CASSLVGARQISEAFF; cdr3_nt: TGCGCCAGCAGCTTGGTCGGTGCTCGCCAAATCTCTGAAGCTTTCTTT; v_call: TRBV5-1; clone_size: .; d_call: .; j_call: TRBJ1-1
cdr3_aa: CASSMSPLAFGEQYF; cdr3_nt: TGTGCCAGTAGTATGTCCCCCCTGGCGTTCGGAGAGCAGTACTTC; v_call: TRBV19; clone_size: .; d_call: .; j_call: TRBJ2-5
cdr3_aa: CASSLAGGTITDTQYF; cdr3_nt: TGCGCCAGCAGCTTGGCCGGGGGAACCATCACAGATACGCAGTATTTT; v_call: TRBV5-1; clone_size: .; d_call: .; j_call: TRBJ2-3
cdr3_aa: CASIGGGRLNQPQHF; cdr3_nt: TGTGCCAGTATCGGGGGGGGGCGGTTAAATCAGCCCCAGCATTTT; v_call: TRBV19; clone_size: .; d_call: .; j_call: TRBJ1-5
cdr3_aa: CATSRDGREWYNEQFF; cdr3_nt: TGTGCCACCAGCAGAGATGGTAGGGAGTGGTACAATGAGCAGTTCTTC; v_call: TRBV15; clone_size: .; d_call: .; j_call: TRBJ2-1
cdr3_aa: CAWRTDRAEAFF; cdr3_nt: TGTGCCTGGAGAACGGACAGGGCTGAAGCTTTCTTT; v_call: TRBV30; clone_size: .; d_call: TRBD1; j_call: TRBJ1-1
cdr3_aa: CASSGLAGGYEQYF; cdr3_nt: TGTGCCAGCAGTGGACTAGCGGGAGGCTACGAGCAGTACTTC; v_call: TRBV27; clone_size: .; d_call: TRBD2; j_call: TRBJ2-7
cdr3_aa: CSVSGSGDEQYF; cdr3_nt: TGCAGCGTTTCGGGTTCCGGCGACGAGCAGTACTTC; v_call: TRBV29-1; clone_size: .; d_call: .; j_call: TRBJ2-7
cdr3_aa: CASSFLIPGANTEAFF; cdr3_nt: TGTGCCAGCAGCTTTTTGATTCCAGGGGCGAACACTGAAGCTTTCTTT; v_call: TRBV7-2; clone_size: few; d_call: .; j_call: TRBJ1-1
cdr3_aa: CASSPDSYGYTF; cdr3_nt: TGTGCCAGCAGTCCGGACAGCTATGGCTACACCTTC; v_call: TRBV28; clone_size: once; d_call: .; j_call: TRBJ1-2
cdr3_aa: CASRLVKGPYNEQFF; cdr3_nt: TGTGCCAGCAGGTTGGTCAAGGGGCCCTACAATGAGCAGTTCTTC; v_call: TRBV6-1; clone_size: .; d_call: .; j_call: TRBJ2-1
cdr3_aa: CSVEQGSGTF; cdr3_nt: TGCAGCGTTGAACAGGGGTCCGGCACCTTC; v_call: TRBV29-1; clone_size: .; d_call: .; j_call: TRBJ1-2
cdr3_aa: CASSLAAGVYEQYF; cdr3_nt: TGTGCCAGCAGCTTGGCGGCGGGAGTTTACGAGCAGTACTTC; v_call: TRBV5-4; clone_size: few; d_call: TRBD2; j_call: TRBJ2-7
cdr3_aa: CASSISWTGTEAFF; cdr3_nt: TGTGCCAGTAGTATCTCCTGGACGGGAACTGAAGCTTTCTTT; v_call: TRBV19; clone_size: .; d_call: .; j_call: TRBJ1-1
cdr3_aa: CASSYRESSYNEQFF; cdr3_nt: TGTGCCAGCAGTTACCGAGAGAGCTCCTACAATGAGCAGTTCTTC; v_call: TRBV6-6; clone_size: few; d_call: .; j_call: TRBJ2-1
cdr3_aa: CATVAAGGRRSTDTQYF; cdr3_nt: TGTGCCACCGTGGCAGCGGGAGGGCGGAGGAGCACAGATACGCAGTATTTT; v_call: TRBV10-3; clone_size: .; d_call: TRBD2; j_call: TRBJ2-3
cdr3_aa: CASSLGRGPLNNEQFF; cdr3_nt: TGTGCCAGCAGCCTAGGTCGGGGTCCATTAAACAATGAGCAGTTCTTC; v_call: TRBV28; clone_size: .; d_call: .; j_call: TRBJ2-1
cdr3_aa: CASSLYQTGGQEKLFF; cdr3_nt: TGTGCCAGCAGCTTATACCAGACAGGGGGCCAAGAAAAACTGTTTTTT; v_call: TRBV7-9; clone_size: .; d_call: TRBD1; j_call: TRBJ1-4
cdr3_aa: CASSDPGLPYTGELFF; cdr3_nt: TGTGCCAGCAGCGACCCGGGACTACCTTACACCGGGGAGCTGTTTTTT; v_call: TRBV9; clone_size: .; d_call: TRBD2; j_call: TRBJ2-2
cdr3_aa: CASSPGDRGLNEKLFF; cdr3_nt: TGTGCCAGCAGCCCCGGGGACAGGGGGCTCAATGAAAAACTGTTTTTT; v_call: TRBV7-9; clone_size: once; d_call: TRBD1; j_call: TRBJ1-4
cdr3_aa: CASSVEPATNTEAFF; cdr3_nt: TGTGCCAGCAGCGTAGAACCAGCGACGAACACTGAAGCTTTCTTT; v_call: TRBV9; clone_size: .; d_call: .; j_call: TRBJ1-1
cdr3_aa: CASQQGAIGYTF; cdr3_nt: TGTGCCAGCCAACAGGGGGCAATTGGCTACACCTTC; v_call: TRBV28; clone_size: once; d_call: TRBD1; j_call: TRBJ1-2
cdr3_aa: CASSEAQEEDIQYF; cdr3_nt: TGTGCCAGCAGTGAAGCTCAGGAGGAGGACATTCAGTACTTC; v_call: TRBV6-1; clone_size: once; d_call: .; j_call: TRBJ2-4
cdr3_aa: CASSFTGDGYTF; cdr3_nt: TGTGCCAGCAGCTTCACGGGGGACGGCTACACCTTC; v_call: TRBV7-9; clone_size: .; d_call: .; j_call: TRBJ1-2
cdr3_aa: CASDRDTSSGNTIYF; cdr3_nt: TGTGCCAGCGACAGGGACACATCGTCTGGAAACACCATATATTTT; v_call: TRBV7-2; clone_size: .; d_call: TRBD1; j_call: TRBJ1-3
cdr3_aa: CASSLLGQGHNEQFF; cdr3_nt: TGTGCCAGCAGCTTGTTGGGACAGGGCCACAATGAGCAGTTCTTC; v_call: TRBV5-4; clone_size: .; d_call: TRBD1; j_call: TRBJ2-1
cdr3_aa: CASSLTGGTEAFF; cdr3_nt: TGTGCCAGCAGTTTGACCGGGGGCACTGAAGCTTTCTTT; v_call: TRBV27; clone_size: .; d_call: .; j_call: TRBJ1-1
cdr3_aa: CASSLTGLNTDTQYF; cdr3_nt: TGTGCCAGCAGCTTAACAGGGCTCAACACAGATACGCAGTATTTT; v_call: TRBV7-9; clone_size: .; d_call: .; j_call: TRBJ2-3
cdr3_aa: CASNLAGEAFF; cdr3_nt: TGTGCCAGCAACTTAGCCGGTGAAGCTTTCTTT; v_call: TRBV6-1; clone_size: .; d_call: .; j_call: TRBJ1-1